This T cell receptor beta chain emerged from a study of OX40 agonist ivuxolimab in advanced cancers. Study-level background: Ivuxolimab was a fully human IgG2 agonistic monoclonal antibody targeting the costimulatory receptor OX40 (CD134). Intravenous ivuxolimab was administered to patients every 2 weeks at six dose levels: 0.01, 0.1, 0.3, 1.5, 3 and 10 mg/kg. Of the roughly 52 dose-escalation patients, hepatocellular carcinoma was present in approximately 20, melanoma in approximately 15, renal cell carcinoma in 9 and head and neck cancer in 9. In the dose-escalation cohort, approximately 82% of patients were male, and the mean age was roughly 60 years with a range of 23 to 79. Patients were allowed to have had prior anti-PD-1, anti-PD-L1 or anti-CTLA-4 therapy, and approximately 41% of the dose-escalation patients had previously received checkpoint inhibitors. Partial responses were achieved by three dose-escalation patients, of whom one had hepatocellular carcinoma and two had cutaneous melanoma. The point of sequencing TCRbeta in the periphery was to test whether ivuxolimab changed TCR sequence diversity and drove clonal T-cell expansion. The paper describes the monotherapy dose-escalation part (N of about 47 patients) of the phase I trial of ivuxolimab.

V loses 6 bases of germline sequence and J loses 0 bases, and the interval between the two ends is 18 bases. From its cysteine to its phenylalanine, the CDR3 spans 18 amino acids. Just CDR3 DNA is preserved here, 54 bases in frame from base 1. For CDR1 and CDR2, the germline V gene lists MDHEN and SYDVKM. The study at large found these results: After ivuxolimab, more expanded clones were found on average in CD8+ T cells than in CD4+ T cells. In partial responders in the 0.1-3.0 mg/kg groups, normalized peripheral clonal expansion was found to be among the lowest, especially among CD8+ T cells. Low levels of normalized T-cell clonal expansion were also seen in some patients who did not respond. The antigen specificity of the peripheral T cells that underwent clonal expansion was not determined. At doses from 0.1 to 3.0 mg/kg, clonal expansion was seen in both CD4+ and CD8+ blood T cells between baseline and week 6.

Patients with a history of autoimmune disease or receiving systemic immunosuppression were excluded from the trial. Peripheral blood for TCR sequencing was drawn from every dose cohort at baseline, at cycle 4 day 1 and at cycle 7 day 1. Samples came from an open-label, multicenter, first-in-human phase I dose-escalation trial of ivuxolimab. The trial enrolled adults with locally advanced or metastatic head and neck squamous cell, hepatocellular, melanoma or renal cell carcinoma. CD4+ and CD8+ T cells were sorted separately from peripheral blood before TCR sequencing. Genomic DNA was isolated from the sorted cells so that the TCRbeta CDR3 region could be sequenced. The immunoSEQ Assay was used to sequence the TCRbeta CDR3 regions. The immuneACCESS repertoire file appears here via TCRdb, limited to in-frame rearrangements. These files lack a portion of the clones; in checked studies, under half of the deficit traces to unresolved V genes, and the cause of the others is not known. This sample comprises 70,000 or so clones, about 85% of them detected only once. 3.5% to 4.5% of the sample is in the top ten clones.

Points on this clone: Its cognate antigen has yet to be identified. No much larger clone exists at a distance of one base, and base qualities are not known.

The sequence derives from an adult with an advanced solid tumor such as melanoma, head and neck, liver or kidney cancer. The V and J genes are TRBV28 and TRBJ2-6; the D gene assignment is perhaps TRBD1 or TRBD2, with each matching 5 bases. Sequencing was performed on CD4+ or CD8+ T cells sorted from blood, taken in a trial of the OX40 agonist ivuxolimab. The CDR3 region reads CASRPLDGANSGANVLTF. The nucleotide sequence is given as TGTGCCAGCAGACCCCTGGACGGGGCCAACTCTGGGGCCAACGTCCTGACTTTC.